This T cell receptor (beta chain) is drawn from a study of neurological immune-mediated disorders (dated by TCRdb to between 2018 and 2021). Background for the entire study: Among the approximately 35 multiple sclerosis patients, 31 had relapsing-remitting MS and 3 had secondary progressive MS. The cohort was made up of 60 to 75 subjects, consisting of roughly 14 HAM/TSP patients, about 35 multiple sclerosis patients and around 20 healthy controls. Longitudinal samples, technical triplicates and paired sorted CD4+ and CD8+ T-cell subsets, alongside PBMC samples, were included among the roughly 100 TCR-beta libraries. Peripheral blood TCR-beta repertoires from patients with HTLV-I-associated myelopathy (HAM/TSP), patients with multiple sclerosis, and healthy controls were compared in the study using UMI-based sequencing.

This clonotype was recorded at least ten times. Its target antigen remains unknown. Per-nucleotide qualities are absent, and no much larger clonotype sits a single base away. The CDR3 starts with the cysteine, ends with the phenylalanine, and has 14 residues. Kept here is only the CDR3 DNA, which spans 42 bases and is read in frame from base 1. The germline V gene (reference sequence) provides CDR1 DFQATT and CDR2 SNEGSKA. V trim: 3 bases; J trim: 1 base; unmatched bases: 2. Unsorted PBMC libraries were generated from 2 million PBMCs stored in RNAlater at -80 °C until RNA extraction. Multiple sclerosis patients were enrolled in a US clinical protocol evaluating disease progression by magnetic resonance imaging. PBMCs were separated from peripheral blood using Ficoll-Hypaque density gradient centrifugation and then cryopreserved in liquid nitrogen. cDNA was synthesized by template-switch 5'RACE using a primer carrying a 10-nucleotide random unique molecular identifier by which each TCR transcript was tagged. Over 200 million TCR-beta sequences, covering 15-18 subjects, were produced in each sequencing run. The RNeasy kit was used for extraction of total RNA. Using the KAPA Real-time Library Amplification kit, TCR-beta VDJ regions were amplified with primers for the TCR constant region and the 5'RACE anchor. Sample indexes and Illumina adaptors were added in a first PCR, after which library yield was increased in a second PCR. After Ampure bead purification, the roughly 650 bp TCR product was size-selected on a 2% E-gel SizeSelection system. Before pooling, library quality was checked on a Bioanalyzer, concentration was measured with Qubit, and libraries were quantified with the Kapa Library Quantification kit. An Illumina HiSeq 2500 sequenced the libraries paired-end 2 x 150 bp. To increase sequence diversity, about 23-30% phiX was spiked into each library pool. The authors processed their data as follows. The UMI-based MiGEC pipeline processed quality-filtered reads and removed over 85% of raw TCR sequences during error correction. VDJ genes were aligned to IMGT germline references, and clonotypes were defined by unique CDR3 amino acid sequence plus V-J genes. Clonal expansion, Shannon diversity and CDR3 relatedness (CalcPairwiseDistances, ClusterSamples) were evaluated with VDJtools, and phylogenetic trees were built with CLCbio workbench. Clones with at least 8 unique UMIs were defined as expanded, with this threshold being based on coefficient-of-variation modelling across technical triplicates. The raw public reads went through TCRdb reprocessing: fastp at Q25, MiXCR clone calling, in-frame beta chains kept. Entries are consolidated by CDR3 protein sequence, retaining the most common genes and DNA. The authors' filters were not applied to this entry. This sample lists around 67,000 distinct CDR3 sequences; less than 5.5% were detected once. Together, the top ten hold less than 8% of the sample.

What the authors observed across the whole study: No identical CDR3 amino acid sequences were found to be shared among expanded clones across subjects, suggesting that TCR-beta repertoires were private in all groups. No clinical or MRI features were associated with the MS cluster, and the authors said that larger cohorts are needed. In phylogenetic analysis, the repertoires of 18 of 34 MS patients grouped into a cluster of related CDR3 sequences, which suggests a possible signature at the repertoire level. TCR clonal expansion was highest in HAM/TSP patients and lowest in MS patients, with MS patients falling below even healthy controls.

The sequence was obtained from a young man with multiple sclerosis. The chain couples TRBV20-1 to TRBJ2-4; 8 bases in the middle match TRBD2. The sample was PBMCs. CDR3 protein: CSASRGGAKNIQYF. The sequence in DNA is TGCAGTGCTAGCCGGGGGGGGGCCAAAAACATTCAGTACTTC.